These T cell receptor beta chains were read from a single sample in a study of tumor-infiltrating lymphocytes in primary liver carcinoma. TCRdb called the multiplex PCR reads again in MiXCR, with one record for every CDR3 protein. The table lists roughly 100,000 distinct CDR3 sequences, approximately 80% of them singletons. The sequencing sample was made of liver tumor tissue from sampling region 3. The receptors derive from a man aged 35 to 55 with primary liver carcinoma and hepatitis B virus infection. Both conserved end residues are part of each CDR3. Clone size is given for some rows only: seen once, a few or many times, or a class if the clone is expanded.

v_gene: TRBV6-5; j_gene: TRBJ2-6; len: 15; abundance: NA; CDR3aa: CGSRYRGSGANVLTF
v_gene: TRBV11-3; j_gene: TRBJ2-5; len: 17; abundance: NA; CDR3aa: CASSFGTSGSPFETQYF
v_gene: TRBV5-1; j_gene: TRBJ2-5; len: 16; abundance: NA; CDR3aa: CASSLGELAGGETQYF
v_gene: TRBV12-3/TRBV12-4; j_gene: TRBJ1-3; len: 15; abundance: many; CDR3aa: CASSFQRAERNTIYF
v_gene: TRBV29-1; j_gene: TRBJ2-3; len: 15; abundance: NA; CDR3aa: CSVKGGAAITDTQYF
v_gene: TRBV12-3/TRBV12-4; j_gene: TRBJ2-1; len: 13; abundance: NA; CDR3aa: CASSPFPRLDQFF
v_gene: TRBV29-1; j_gene: TRBJ2-7; len: 12; abundance: NA; CDR3aa: CSVGIEGYEHYF
v_gene: TRBV5-5; j_gene: TRBJ2-1; len: 17; abundance: NA; CDR3aa: CTSGFTIPGTAYNEQFF
v_gene: TRBV12-3/TRBV12-4; j_gene: TRBJ1-2; len: 14; abundance: NA; CDR3aa: CVSSPPGHGSGYTF
v_gene: TRBV30; j_gene: TRBJ2-1; len: 16; abundance: few; CDR3aa: CAWCGTGANSYNEQFF
v_gene: TRBV25-1; j_gene: TRBJ1-2; len: 13; abundance: many; CDR3aa: CASSPSGRGGYTF
v_gene: TRBV4-3; j_gene: TRBJ2-7; len: 13; abundance: NA; CDR3aa: CASSSRLPEEQYF
v_gene: TRBV29-1; j_gene: TRBJ1-1; len: 13; abundance: NA; CDR3aa: CSGGESLSTEAFF
v_gene: TRBV11-2; j_gene: TRBJ2-3; len: 19; abundance: NA; CDR3aa: CASSRSPGLAAERTDTEYF
v_gene: TRBV7-3; j_gene: TRBJ2-5; len: 16; abundance: few; CDR3aa: CASSLTAPSGGETQYF
v_gene: TRBV7-8; j_gene: TRBJ2-1; len: 15; abundance: NA; CDR3aa: CASSLAFGGRNEQFF
v_gene: TRBV11-2; j_gene: TRBJ1-1; len: 13; abundance: NA; CDR3aa: CTSSLGLNIEAFF
v_gene: TRBV4-3; j_gene: TRBJ2-1; len: 14; abundance: NA; CDR3aa: CTSSQGRINNEQFF
v_gene: TRBV10-3; j_gene: TRBJ2-1; len: 13; abundance: NA; CDR3aa: CAIRGTQDNEQFF
v_gene: TRBV29-1; j_gene: TRBJ1-1; len: 15; abundance: NA; CDR3aa: CSVGYGWAMNTEAFF
v_gene: TRBV4-1; j_gene: TRBJ2-1; len: 17; abundance: NA; CDR3aa: CASSQVGTGDGVTEQFF
v_gene: TRBV12-3/TRBV12-4; j_gene: TRBJ1-2; len: 14; abundance: NA; CDR3aa: CASSRRGVVYGYIF
v_gene: TRBV12-3/TRBV12-4; j_gene: TRBJ2-2; len: 18; abundance: NA; CDR3aa: CASSFPTGDLANAGELFF
v_gene: TRBV12-3/TRBV12-4; j_gene: TRBJ2-3; len: 12; abundance: NA; CDR3aa: CVSSPSGCTQYF
v_gene: TRBV29-1; j_gene: TRBJ1-1; len: 15; abundance: once; CDR3aa: CSVDGGWGMRTGGLF
v_gene: TRBV11-2; j_gene: TRBJ2-7; len: 15; abundance: NA; CDR3aa: CGSSFRWRGENEQYF
v_gene: TRBV29-1; j_gene: TRBJ2-1; len: 18; abundance: NA; CDR3aa: CSVESRQGAHPSYYEQFF
v_gene: TRBV29-1; j_gene: TRBJ1-4; len: 12; abundance: NA; CDR3aa: CNVGQKGEKLFF
v_gene: TRBV7-9; j_gene: TRBJ2-7; len: 13; abundance: NA; CDR3aa: CASSHNRVYEQCF
v_gene: TRBV7-8; j_gene: TRBJ2-7; len: 12; abundance: few; CDR3aa: CASSLIGTEQYF
v_gene: TRBV6-2/TRBV6-3; j_gene: TRBJ2-1; len: 16; abundance: many; CDR3aa: CASSSPGLASPGEQFF
v_gene: TRBV6-2/TRBV6-3; j_gene: TRBJ1-2; len: 11; abundance: NA; CDR3aa: CASSTASSYTF
v_gene: TRBV5-4; j_gene: TRBJ2-7; len: 14; abundance: NA; CDR3aa: CASCKDRGLYEQYF
v_gene: TRBV5-1; j_gene: TRBJ2-2; len: 15; abundance: NA; CDR3aa: CTSSDRVPNTGELIF
v_gene: TRBV11-1; j_gene: TRBJ1-5; len: 15; abundance: NA; CDR3aa: CASSSGQGNNQSQHF
v_gene: TRBV6-2/TRBV6-3; j_gene: TRBJ2-1; len: 15; abundance: NA; CDR3aa: CASSYIACGQSELFF
v_gene: TRBV10-2; j_gene: TRBJ2-3; len: 16; abundance: NA; CDR3aa: CATSDRDMGPTGTQYF
v_gene: TRBV6-1; j_gene: TRBJ1-5; len: 13; abundance: NA; CDR3aa: CDSQGLSNEPLHF
v_gene: TRBV29-1; j_gene: TRBJ2-1; len: 14; abundance: NA; CDR3aa: CSVCEGTAQNEQFF
v_gene: TRBV4-2; j_gene: TRBJ2-7; len: 12; abundance: NA; CDR3aa: CVSSQDRNEHCF
v_gene: TRBV7-8; j_gene: TRBJ2-7; len: 11; abundance: NA; CDR3aa: CTSSLDFEQYF
v_gene: TRBV6-5; j_gene: TRBJ1-5; len: 15; abundance: NA; CDR3aa: CASSRHGGKGQPQHF
v_gene: TRBV29-1; j_gene: TRBJ2-5; len: 13; abundance: NA; CDR3aa: CIVEASLQETQYF
v_gene: TRBV29-1; j_gene: TRBJ1-1; len: 15; abundance: NA; CDR3aa: CSVDPGWGMRTEAFF
v_gene: TRBV4-2; j_gene: TRBJ1-5; len: 14; abundance: NA; CDR3aa: CASNPAGGHQPQHF
v_gene: TRBV29-1; j_gene: TRBJ2-5; len: 13; abundance: many; CDR3aa: CSGRSGRGETQYF
v_gene: TRBV11-2; j_gene: TRBJ2-6; len: 21; abundance: NA; CDR3aa: CVSSMGGNSGISLSGANVLTF
v_gene: TRBV12-3/TRBV12-4; j_gene: TRBJ1-1; len: 13; abundance: NA; CDR3aa: CVSSNIEGTEAFF
v_gene: TRBV20-1; j_gene: TRBJ1-5; len: 15; abundance: few; CDR3aa: CSARESGHSDQPQHF